Included here is one T cell receptor beta chain sequence, with context. What it binds is not known. The data were taken from a study of cytomegalovirus exposure and HLA in healthy donors. Findings and caveats of the study: High sensitivity and specificity were reportedly achieved when the classifier diagnosed cytomegalovirus status.

Use of 60 Vbeta and 13 Jbeta primers characterized the PCR. Profiled with immunoSEQ multiplex PCR; TCRdb holds only in-frame clones, not every one. The sample carries over 120,000 clones, almost 85% recorded once. V was clipped by 0 bases and J by 1 base, with 13 bases between them. The CDR3 runs 16 residues. Germline CDR1 reads SGDLS; CDR2 reads YYNGEE. This receptor was taken from a woman aged 55 to 70 in good health and CMV-seropositive. The sequenced sample consisted of PBMCs. V and J are TRBV9 and TRBJ1-1, with no clear D. Here the CDR3 reads CASSVVASLENTEAFF. In DNA form, the CDR3 reads TGTGCCAGCAGCGTAGTGGCCAGCCTAGAGAACACTGAAGCTTTCTTT.